This TCR beta chain was captured by sequencing in a study of tumor-infiltrating lymphocytes in primary liver carcinoma. Overall study context: Per sample, productive TCRbeta reads numbered roughly 3.65 to 7.13 million, similar across tissue types.

This clonotype was seen a single time. Mismatch with germline at one junction end may stem from a read error. Germline DNA was extracted alongside blood RNA, which was obtained from unsorted whole blood. Making TCR beta cDNA involved around 510 ng total RNA and a constant-region primer. Generation of the TCR beta libraries relied on three nested multiplex PCR rounds using slightly modified ARM-PCR. TCRdb passed the multiplex PCR reads through MiXCR, listing each CDR3 protein once. The sample holds fewer than 350,000 distinct CDR3 sequences, around three fifths seen once. This receptor was taken from a man in his forties with primary liver carcinoma and hepatitis B virus infection. Sequencing was done on a sample of peripheral blood.

DNA of the CDR3: TGCGCCAGCAGCTTGTCACTAGCGGGAGTAGAGAGCCAGTACTTC. Protein sequence: CASSLSLAGVESQYF. V and J are TRBV5-1 and TRBJ2-5; 11 nucleotides agree with TRBD2. The CDR3 spans 15 residues. Germline V gene data show CDR1 as SGHRS and CDR2 as YFSETQ.